These 22 T cell receptor beta chains originate from one sample sequenced in a study of CD8 T cells in ankylosing spondylitis. Whole-study findings and limits: A TCR beta motif of seven or eight highly homologous variants appeared characteristic of ankylosing spondylitis blood.

TCRdb recomputed calls from the 5' RACE reads with MiXCR, one row per CDR3 protein. This table holds around 100,000 distinct CDR3 sequences, roughly 9% found once. No antigen has been identified for these receptors. Input material: blood, either unsorted or a sorted T cell fraction (not recorded which). Every receptor here comes from a male donor with ankylosing spondylitis.

Only a few counts were recorded for this clonotype. The chain joins TRBV30 to TRBJ2-1; D may be TRBD1 (5 bases). Germline CDR1 and CDR2: GTSNPN and SVGIG (reference sequence). V gave up 5 bases and J gave up 4 bases, with 15 bases separating them. CDR3 size: 14 residues. The CDR3 sequence is CAWAQGLMYNEQFF. The CDR3 DNA reads as TGTGCCTGGGCCCAGGGTTTGATGTACAATGAGCAGTTCTTC.

This clonotype has ten or more counts. The genes are TRBV7-9 and TRBJ1-5; the D is unclear. CDR3 length: 14 amino acids. Deletions cut 0 bases from V and 2 bases from J, with 5 bases between. Germline V gene lookup returns CDR1 SEHNR and CDR2 FQNEAQ (reference sequence). The chain's CDR3 is CASSLAGGNQPQHF. The CDR3 nucleotides are TGTGCCAGCAGCTTAGCGGGTGGCAATCAGCCCCAGCATTTT.

This clonotype appeared many times. Here the CDR3 DNA reads TGTGCCAGCAGTGAGGGACAGGGGTCCAATCAGCCCCAGCATTTT. This translates into CASSEGQGSNQPQHF. The V call is TRBV25-1, the J call TRBJ1-5; 10 nucleotides agree with TRBD1. The CDR3 covers 15 residues. Germline assignment: CDR1 MGHDK and CDR2 SYGVNS. J gave up 3 bases and V 3 bases, and 2 bases lay outside the gene matches.

The table lists this clonotype with a few counts. This chain joins TRBV14 and TRBJ2-3; D may be TRBD1 (5 bases). The V and J ends lost 6 bases and 2 bases respectively, with 12 bases between them. The CDR3 runs to 14 residues. Germline loops: CDR1 SGHDN, CDR2 FVKESK. In DNA, the CDR3 is TGTGCCAGCAGGGGTAGGACAACCACAGATACGCAGTATTTT. Its protein is CASRGRTTTDTQYF.

The sample holds a few counts of this clonotype. This chain uses TRBV5-4 with TRBJ2-2; unclear D gene. CDR1 and CDR2 (germline): SGHNT, YYREEE (reference sequence). Trimming shortened V by 0 bases and J by 3 bases, and 9 bases separated the two germline ends. The CDR3 spans 15 residues. CDR3 nucleotides: TGTGCCAGCAGCTTGGGGGTTGGGGACACCGGGGAGCTGTTTTTT. It is translated as CASSLGVGDTGELFF.

This clonotype came up many times. V is TRBV20-1 and J is TRBJ2-7, with 9 nucleotides matching TRBD2. The CDR3 has 15 amino acids. From germline, CDR1 is DFQATT and CDR2 SNEGSKA (reference sequence). With 3 bases clipped from V and 0 bases from J, the junction kept 6 bases outside the gene matches. CDR3 in DNA: TGCAGTGCTAGTCCTCTAGCGGGGTTCTCCTACGAGCAGTACTTC. It yields the protein CSASPLAGFSYEQYF.

This clonotype turned up a few times. The J gene is TRBJ2-1, the V gene TRBV12-3 or TRBV12-4; TRBD2 matches 7 bases. Losses at the gene ends were 3 bases for V and 7 bases for J; bases not matched to a gene: 9. The CDR3 covers 15 residues. The CDR3 sequence: CASSFSFREANEQFF. The CDR3 DNA sequence: TGTGCCAGCAGTTTTAGTTTCCGGGAGGCTAATGAGCAGTTCTTC.

The genes are TRBV24-1 and TRBJ1-5; D is uncertain. Germline values: CDR1 KGHDR, CDR2 SFDVKD. CDR3 length: 13 residues. The V gene lost 7 bases and the J gene lost 4 bases, with 10 bases spanning the gap. The CDR3 loop is CATSLGRNQPQHF. The CDR3 coding sequence is TGTGCCACCAGCTTGGGGAGAAATCAGCCCCAGCATTTT.

Here the CDR3 reads CASSPGTSGRRNEQFF. CDR3 nucleotides: TGTGCCAGCAGTCCGGGGACTAGCGGGAGAAGGAATGAGCAGTTCTTC. The rearrangement joins TRBV27 to TRBJ2-1; 14 bases match TRBD2. V lost 5 bases, J lost 7 bases, and 7 bases stayed unmatched. The CDR3 loop spans 16 amino acids. Germline V gene sequence: CDR1 MNHEY, CDR2 SMNVEV (reference sequence).

In its sample, this clonotype was seen many times. DNA for the CDR3: TGCGCCAGCAGCCAAGAACTAGCGGGAGATGCCTACAATGAGCAGTTCTTC. It encodes CASSQELAGDAYNEQFF. The V gene is TRBV4-1, the J gene TRBJ2-1; 11 nucleotides align to TRBD2. CDR1 is MGHRA, CDR2 YSYEKL, per germline. With V trimmed by 0 bases and J by 2 bases, 3 bases remained unmatched. The CDR3 totals 17 residues.

The V call is TRBV27, the J call TRBJ2-7; 7 nucleotides match TRBD2. CDR3 length: 13 amino acids. CDR1 is MNHEY, CDR2 SMNVEV, per germline (reference sequence). With 8 bases clipped from V and 3 bases from J, the junction kept 7 bases outside the gene matches. DNA of the CDR3: TGTGCCAGCGGAGGCGGGAGTGTCTACGAGCAGTACTTC. Its protein product is CASGGGSVYEQYF.

This clonotype was observed at least ten times. The V gene is TRBV7-9, the J gene TRBJ2-5; D is unclear. V dropped 1 base and J dropped 1 base, with 10 bases sitting between them. Germline values: CDR1 SEHNR, CDR2 FQNEAQ (reference sequence). The CDR3 contains 15 residues. CDR3 in DNA: TGTGCCAGCAGCTTAGATTCACAGTTCCAAGAGACCCAGTACTTC. It yields the protein CASSLDSQFQETQYF.

This clonotype was seen more than once but under ten times. The gene calls are TRBV10-3 and TRBJ2-1; D remains unclear. V was shortened by 3 bases and J by 7 bases, with 19 bases between the two germline ends. This CDR3 is 16 amino acids long. Germline loops: CDR1 ENHRY, CDR2 SYGVKD. Here the CDR3 DNA reads TGTGCCATCAGTGACTCTATAGCTGCAGTAGTAAATGAGCAGTTCTTC. It translates to CAISDSIAAVVNEQFF.

The rearrangement joins TRBV12-3 or TRBV12-4 to TRBJ2-5, with no clear D. The CDR3 extends over 14 amino acids. Between the trimmed V and J ends, which lost 0 bases and 5 bases, there was a span of 10 bases. For the CDR3, the DNA is TGTGCCAGCAGTTTAGCCCGACTTTGGGAGACCCAGTACTTC. Protein product: CASSLARLWETQYF.

This clonotype was counted a few times. The rearrangement uses TRBV14 and TRBJ2-1; D gene unclear. Germline assignment: CDR1 SGHDN and CDR2 FVKESK. This CDR3 is 16 amino acids long. V shed 0 bases and J shed 7 bases, with 16 bases lying between them. CDR3 residues: CASSQDSPRAMNEQFF. CDR3 bases: TGTGCCAGCAGCCAAGATTCTCCCCGGGCCATGAATGAGCAGTTCTTC. The whole variable domain, filled in from reference TRBV14 and TRBJ2-1, reads EAGVTQFPSHSVIEKGQTVTLRCDPISGHDNLYWYRRVMGKEIKFLLHFVKESKQDESGMPNNRFLAERTGGTYSTLKVQPAELEDSGVYFCASSQDSPRAMNEQFFGPGTRLTVL.

This clonotype appeared a few times. The chain couples TRBV3-1 to TRBJ1-5; D gene unclear. This CDR3 spans 15 amino acids. Germline CDR1 is LGHDT and CDR2 is YNNKEL (reference sequence). Trimming shortened V by 0 bases and J by 4 bases, and 10 bases separated the two germline ends. The CDR3 loop reads CASSQDSGSNQPQHF. In nucleotides, the CDR3 is TGTGCCAGCAGCCAAGATAGCGGCAGTAATCAGCCCCAGCATTTT.

By sample fraction, this clonotype is medium-sized (0.01 to 0.1%). The genes are TRBV11-2 and TRBJ2-7, with D unresolved. Trimming removed 3 bases at V and 0 bases at J, with 12 bases between. Germline lookup yields CDR1 SGHAT and CDR2 FQNNGV. This CDR3 comprises 15 residues. The CDR3 protein is CASSFTGLSSYEQYF. The DNA for the CDR3 is TGTGCCAGCAGCTTCACGGGCTTAAGCTCCTACGAGCAGTACTTC.

This clonotype was seen many times. The CDR3 nucleotides read TGCAGCGTTGAGGGGGGGAGACTAGCGAATAATGAGCAGTTCTTC. Protein: CSVEGGRLANNEQFF. V usage is TRBV29-1 and J usage is TRBJ2-1; 8 nucleotides agree with TRBD2. The CDR3 contains 15 residues. The V segment lost 3 bases and the J segment 7 bases; nucleotides outside the gene matches: 11. CDR1 is SQVTM, CDR2 ANQGSEA, per germline.

This clonotype was observed many times. V is TRBV19 and J is TRBJ2-1, with 7 nucleotides matching TRBD2. With 3 bases clipped from V and 2 bases from J, the junction kept 7 bases outside the gene matches. The CDR3 extends over 16 amino acids. Germline V gene sequence: CDR1 LNHDA, CDR2 SQIVND (reference sequence). The CDR3 DNA is TGTGCCAGTAGTATGGGTCGGGAGGACACCTACAATGAGCAGTTCTTC. Amino acids: CASSMGREDTYNEQFF.

This clonotype was counted many times. J is TRBJ2-5 and V is TRBV7-9; TRBD1 matches 9 bases. Germline V gene data show CDR1 as SEHNR and CDR2 as FQNEAQ (reference sequence). The V gene end was trimmed by 5 bases and the J gene end by 4 bases; junction bases not matched to a gene: 5. The CDR3 length is 14 residues. The CDR3 reads CASSGQGLAETQYF. The CDR3 DNA is TGTGCCAGCAGCGGACAGGGGCTCGCAGAGACCCAGTACTTC.

This clonotype was found many times. The chain carries TRBV5-1 and TRBJ2-7; weak D call: TRBD1 (5 bases). This CDR3 is 13 amino acids long. V was trimmed by 5 bases and J by 2 bases, leaving 11 bases between them. Germline loops: CDR1 SGHRS, CDR2 YFSETQ. The CDR3 spells CASSSDKTYEQYF. Written as DNA, the CDR3 is TGCGCCAGCAGTTCGGACAAAACCTACGAGCAGTACTTC.

A few counts support this clonotype. This chain uses TRBV6-2 or TRBV6-3 with TRBJ2-1; no clear D. Trimming stripped 2 bases from V and 5 bases from J, with 7 bases between. The CDR3 runs to 13 residues. The germline V gene has CDR1 MNHEY and CDR2 SVGEGT. CDR3 protein: CASSYTRDNEQFF. In DNA, the CDR3 is TGTGCCAGCAGTTACACTCGCGACAATGAGCAGTTCTTC.